Listed below are T cell receptor beta chains from one sample, sequenced in a study of shared clonotypes between healthy human individuals. TCRdb's copy holds only in-frame clones and misses some; the assay was immunoSEQ multiplex PCR. In the table there are about 1.5 million clones, 95% to 99% of which are singletons. Sequenced material: naive CD4+ T cells sorted from blood. The receptors shown here come from a man aged 25 to 45 in good health. Both conserved end residues are part of each CDR3. The D gene is left open where the match is weak. For some rows the clone size is stated as once, few or many, or as a class when expanded; others skip it.

d_gene: .
v_gene: TRBV18
j_gene: TRBJ1-1
abundance: .
CDR3nt: TGTGCCAGCTCACCACGGCAGGGTTCAACTGAAGCTTTCTTT
CDR3aa: CASSPRQGSTEAFF

d_gene: .
v_gene: TRBV5-4
j_gene: TRBJ1-4
abundance: .
CDR3nt: TGTGCCAGCAGCTCTGGGCTCGGGGGCGGTAGGAAACTGTTTTTT
CDR3aa: CASSSGLGGGRKLFF

d_gene: .
v_gene: TRBV6-1
j_gene: TRBJ2-3
abundance: .
CDR3nt: TGTGCCAGCAGTGAACTCAATGGAGATACGCAGTATTTT
CDR3aa: CASSELNGDTQYF

d_gene: .
v_gene: TRBV11-2
j_gene: TRBJ2-1
abundance: .
CDR3nt: TGTGCCAGCAGCTTAGCCGGGGAGCAGTTCTTC
CDR3aa: CASSLAGEQFF

d_gene: .
v_gene: TRBV9
j_gene: TRBJ2-1
abundance: .
CDR3nt: TGTGCCAGCAGCGCCCACAGGGACAATGAGCAGTTCTTC
CDR3aa: CASSAHRDNEQFF

d_gene: .
v_gene: TRBV28
j_gene: TRBJ2-2
abundance: .
CDR3nt: TGTGCCAGCTTCGGTGGGCCTTTAGGGACCGGGGAGCTGTTTTTT
CDR3aa: CASFGGPLGTGELFF

d_gene: TRBD2
v_gene: TRBV5-1
j_gene: TRBJ2-1
abundance: .
CDR3nt: TGCGCCAGCAGCCTGGCGGTAGCGGGAAATGAGCAGTTCTTC
CDR3aa: CASSLAVAGNEQFF

d_gene: .
v_gene: TRBV14
j_gene: TRBJ2-6
abundance: .
CDR3nt: TGTGCCAGCAGCCAAGTGGGGGGCGACGGGGCCAACGTCCTGACTTTC
CDR3aa: CASSQVGGDGANVLTF

d_gene: TRBD1
v_gene: TRBV18
j_gene: TRBJ1-3
abundance: .
CDR3nt: TGTGCCAGCTCACTCCCCCGGGACAGGGGGCTCGACACCATATATTTT
CDR3aa: CASSLPRDRGLDTIYF

d_gene: .
v_gene: TRBV5-1
j_gene: TRBJ2-7
abundance: .
CDR3nt: TGCGCCAGCAGCTCGCGGAGCGGGACAGCGGGAACCTACGAGCAGTACTTC
CDR3aa: CASSSRSGTAGTYEQYF

d_gene: .
v_gene: TRBV5-1
j_gene: TRBJ2-1
abundance: .
CDR3nt: TGCGCCAGCAGCTTGGCCTGGGGTTTTGGAGACAATGAGCAGTTCTTC
CDR3aa: CASSLAWGFGDNEQFF

d_gene: .
v_gene: TRBV9
j_gene: TRBJ2-7
abundance: .
CDR3nt: TGTGCCAGCAGCGTAGGTGGCAGGGGAGGCGAGCAGTACTTC
CDR3aa: CASSVGGRGGEQYF

d_gene: .
v_gene: TRBV30
j_gene: TRBJ1-4
abundance: .
CDR3nt: TGTGCCTGGAGTGTAGGGCAGCCCGTAGAAAAACTGTTTTTT
CDR3aa: CAWSVGQPVEKLFF

d_gene: TRBD1
v_gene: TRBV9
j_gene: TRBJ2-1
abundance: .
CDR3nt: TGTGCCAGCAGCGTCAGTCCGGGACAGTGGAATGAGCAGTTCTTC
CDR3aa: CASSVSPGQWNEQFF

d_gene: .
v_gene: TRBV5-6
j_gene: TRBJ2-6
abundance: once
CDR3nt: TGTGCCAGCAGCTTAAACAGGGTCTCTGGGGCCAACGTCCTGACTTTC
CDR3aa: CASSLNRVSGANVLTF

d_gene: TRBD2
v_gene: TRBV29-1
j_gene: TRBJ2-1
abundance: .
CDR3nt: TGCAGCGTTCAGGGAGAGACTAGCGGGAGAGGTGAGCAGTTCTTC
CDR3aa: CSVQGETSGRGEQFF

d_gene: TRBD2
v_gene: TRBV2
j_gene: TRBJ2-1
abundance: .
CDR3nt: TGTGCCAGCAGTGCGGGACTAGGGTCCTCCAATGAGCAGTTCTTC
CDR3aa: CASSAGLGSSNEQFF

d_gene: TRBD1
v_gene: TRBV4-1
j_gene: TRBJ2-1
abundance: .
CDR3nt: TGCGCCAGCAGCCAAGAAGACGCCGGGACAGGGTACGGTGAGCAGTTCTTC
CDR3aa: CASSQEDAGTGYGEQFF

d_gene: TRBD2
v_gene: TRBV5-4
j_gene: TRBJ2-3
abundance: .
CDR3nt: TGTGCCAGCAGCTTGTTCGCGGGAGAGACAGATACGCAGTATTTT
CDR3aa: CASSLFAGETDTQYF

d_gene: .
v_gene: TRBV10-3
j_gene: TRBJ1-2
abundance: .
CDR3nt: TGTGCCGTCCCCTCCCCCAGCCCTAACTATGGCTACACCTTC
CDR3aa: CAVPSPSPNYGYTF

d_gene: .
v_gene: TRBV7-6
j_gene: TRBJ2-1
abundance: .
CDR3nt: TGTGCCAGCAGCTTAGGACCTCCTCAGGGGAGGGCCGGGAATGAGCAGTTCTTC
CDR3aa: CASSLGPPQGRAGNEQFF

d_gene: .
v_gene: TRBV28
j_gene: TRBJ2-2
abundance: .
CDR3nt: TGTGCCAGCAATGTCCCTGGCCATATGACCGGGGAGCTGTTTTTT
CDR3aa: CASNVPGHMTGELFF

d_gene: .
v_gene: TRBV7-2
j_gene: TRBJ2-7
abundance: .
CDR3nt: TGTGCCAGCAGCTTAGGGGTTGGGGGCACCTACGAGCAGTACTTC
CDR3aa: CASSLGVGGTYEQYF

d_gene: TRBD1
v_gene: TRBV7-9
j_gene: TRBJ2-1
abundance: .
CDR3nt: TGTGCCAGCAGCCCGGACAGGGGTACCTACAATGAGCAGTTCTTC
CDR3aa: CASSPDRGTYNEQFF

d_gene: TRBD2
v_gene: TRBV7-9
j_gene: TRBJ2-5
abundance: .
CDR3nt: TGTGCCAGCAGCTTACCCATTAGCGGGAGGGCCGGAGAGACCCAGTACTTC
CDR3aa: CASSLPISGRAGETQYF

d_gene: .
v_gene: TRBV7-9
j_gene: TRBJ1-2
abundance: .
CDR3nt: TGTGCCAGCAGCTTAACACAGGGTGGTGGCTACACCTTC
CDR3aa: CASSLTQGGGYTF

d_gene: .
v_gene: TRBV28
j_gene: TRBJ2-7
abundance: .
CDR3nt: TGTGCCAGCAGTTTAGACAGGGCGGGATCCTACGAGCAGTACTTC
CDR3aa: CASSLDRAGSYEQYF

d_gene: .
v_gene: TRBV7-2
j_gene: TRBJ1-5
abundance: .
CDR3nt: TGTGCCAGCAGCTTAGCTCTCCGCTCAATTAATCAGCCCCAGCATTTT
CDR3aa: CASSLALRSINQPQHF

d_gene: .
v_gene: TRBV28
j_gene: TRBJ1-1
abundance: .
CDR3nt: TGTGCCAGCACCACAACACCGGTCAATGAAGCTTTCTTT
CDR3aa: CASTTTPVNEAFF

d_gene: .
v_gene: TRBV18
j_gene: TRBJ1-5
abundance: .
CDR3nt: TGTGCCAGCTCACCCGCAGGGGTATCTTCAAATCAGCCCCAGCATTTT
CDR3aa: CASSPAGVSSNQPQHF

d_gene: TRBD2
v_gene: TRBV30
j_gene: TRBJ2-7
abundance: .
CDR3nt: TGTGCCTGGCGTATCTGGTCGGGAGGAAGCTCCTACGAGCAGTACTTC
CDR3aa: CAWRIWSGGSSYEQYF

d_gene: .
v_gene: TRBV5-1
j_gene: TRBJ2-1
abundance: .
CDR3nt: TGCGCCAGCAGCTTGTACCAGGGGAGTTCGTATGAGCAGTTCTTC
CDR3aa: CASSLYQGSSYEQFF

d_gene: .
v_gene: TRBV28
j_gene: TRBJ2-2
abundance: .
CDR3nt: TGTGCCAGCAGTTTAGTTACAGGGGAGCTGTTTTTT
CDR3aa: CASSLVTGELFF

d_gene: .
v_gene: TRBV11-2
j_gene: TRBJ2-7
abundance: .
CDR3nt: TGTGCCAGCAGCTTACGGGCAGGTAGCTCCTACGAGCAGTACTTC
CDR3aa: CASSLRAGSSYEQYF

d_gene: TRBD1
v_gene: TRBV5-1
j_gene: TRBJ1-2
abundance: .
CDR3nt: TGCGCCAGCAGCTTGAGGGACAGGGGACCTAACTATGGCTACACCTTC
CDR3aa: CASSLRDRGPNYGYTF

d_gene: .
v_gene: TRBV28
j_gene: TRBJ1-5
abundance: .
CDR3nt: TGTGCCAGCAGTCCCCCGACAGGTGCTCGTCAGCCCCAGCATTTT
CDR3aa: CASSPPTGARQPQHF

d_gene: .
v_gene: TRBV28
j_gene: TRBJ2-7
abundance: .
CDR3nt: TGTGCCAGCAGTACGGGACTGGCTTCCTACGAGCAGTACTTC
CDR3aa: CASSTGLASYEQYF

d_gene: .
v_gene: TRBV18
j_gene: TRBJ2-7
abundance: .
CDR3nt: TGTGCCAGCTCCCCGAGCCGGGCCCTATACGAGCAGTACTTC
CDR3aa: CASSPSRALYEQYF

d_gene: TRBD1
v_gene: TRBV5-1
j_gene: TRBJ2-3
abundance: .
CDR3nt: TGCGCCAGCAGGACAGGGGGCTCAGATACGCAGTATTTT
CDR3aa: CASRTGGSDTQYF

d_gene: .
v_gene: TRBV5-4
j_gene: TRBJ1-4
abundance: once
CDR3nt: TGTGCCAGCAGCTTAGGGGGTGCAGGGGAGAATGAAAAACTGTTTTTT
CDR3aa: CASSLGGAGENEKLFF

d_gene: .
v_gene: TRBV5-4
j_gene: TRBJ1-5
abundance: .
CDR3nt: TGTGCCAGCAGCCAAATGGGGAGCAAGCCCCAGCATTTT
CDR3aa: CASSQMGSKPQHF

d_gene: TRBD1
v_gene: TRBV7-9
j_gene: TRBJ1-4
abundance: .
CDR3nt: TGTGCCAGCAGCCCGAACGCCGGGACAGGGGAAAAACTGTTTTTT
CDR3aa: CASSPNAGTGEKLFF

d_gene: .
v_gene: TRBV30
j_gene: TRBJ2-7
abundance: .
CDR3nt: TGTGCCTGGAGTACCCAAACAGGGCTTGGGGTCTTC
CDR3aa: CAWSTQTGLGVF

d_gene: .
v_gene: TRBV7-3
j_gene: TRBJ2-2
abundance: .
CDR3nt: TGTGCCAGCAGCTACGGGACCCCGAACACCGGGGAGCTGTTTTTT
CDR3aa: CASSYGTPNTGELFF

d_gene: TRBD1
v_gene: TRBV2
j_gene: TRBJ1-1
abundance: .
CDR3nt: TGTGCCAGCAAGGGACAGGGGCCAATTGTGAACACTGAAGCTTTCTTT
CDR3aa: CASKGQGPIVNTEAFF

d_gene: .
v_gene: TRBV29-1
j_gene: TRBJ1-2
abundance: .
CDR3nt: TGCAGCGTCTCACGACAGCTCGCTACAGCTAACTATGGCTACACCTTC
CDR3aa: CSVSRQLATANYGYTF

d_gene: .
v_gene: TRBV7-8
j_gene: TRBJ2-7
abundance: .
CDR3nt: TGTGCCAGCAGCTCGGGCCTCTCCTACGAGCAGTACTTC
CDR3aa: CASSSGLSYEQYF

d_gene: .
v_gene: TRBV4-3
j_gene: TRBJ1-1
abundance: .
CDR3nt: TGCGCCAGCAGCGCCACCGGGGTCGGAAGGACTGAAGCTTTCTTT
CDR3aa: CASSATGVGRTEAFF

d_gene: TRBD1
v_gene: TRBV19
j_gene: TRBJ1-4
abundance: .
CDR3nt: TGTGCCAGTAGTCAGGGGGCGTCTGGAGAAAAACTGTTTTTT
CDR3aa: CASSQGASGEKLFF

d_gene: TRBD1
v_gene: TRBV9
j_gene: TRBJ1-2
abundance: .
CDR3nt: TGTGCCAGCAGCCCTCGACAGGGCTATGGCTACACCTTC
CDR3aa: CASSPRQGYGYTF

d_gene: .
v_gene: TRBV28
j_gene: TRBJ2-4
abundance: .
CDR3nt: TGTGCCAGCAGCCCTCGGGACATTCAGTACTTC
CDR3aa: CASSPRDIQYF

d_gene: .
v_gene: TRBV5-8
j_gene: TRBJ1-1
abundance: .
CDR3nt: TGTGCCAGCAGCATGGGACGGATGAACACTGAAGCTTTCTTT
CDR3aa: CASSMGRMNTEAFF